These 14 T cell receptor beta chains were sequenced from one sample in a study of T cells in Graves' hyperthyroidism and ophthalmopathy. The investigators amplified TCR beta CDR3 regions from RNA transcripts. The HTBI primer set drove a first-round RT-PCR of the TCR CDR3. TCRdb reprocessed the multiplex PCR reads with MiXCR, giving one entry per CDR3 protein. The sample contains approximately 530,000 distinct CDR3 sequences, 16% of which appear only once. Source material: blood. The receptors originated from a woman between 18 and 29 years old with Graves' hyperthyroidism.

This clonotype was seen more than once but under ten times. This chain joins TRBV4-3 and TRBJ2-1; 9 nucleotides match TRBD2. The CDR3 sequence is 18 residues long. Germline assignment: CDR1 LGHNA and CDR2 YSLEER. V lost 6 bases, J lost 3 bases, and 15 bases stayed unmatched. CDR3 residues: CASRRVGSGGVGYNEQFF. The CDR3 nucleotides read TGCGCCAGCAGAAGGGTTGGTAGCGGGGGCGTTGGCTACAATGAGCAGTTCTTC.

This clonotype appeared many times. The CDR3 DNA reads as TGTGCCAGCAGTACAACCAAGCGGGAGGGCCTCTACGAGCAGTACTTC. It codes for CASSTTKREGLYEQYF. This chain links TRBV12-3 or TRBV12-4 with TRBJ2-7; 10 bases align to TRBD2. The CDR3 sequence is 16 residues long. V trimming: 5 bases; J trimming: 3 bases; junction bases outside the gene matches: 10.

This clonotype was observed a handful of times. This CDR3 reads CASRLGEGRYEQYF. DNA for the CDR3: TGTGCCAGCAGGTTGGGTGAGGGCCGCTACGAGCAGTACTTC. The chain carries TRBV12-3 or TRBV12-4 and TRBJ2-7; tentative D call: TRBD2 (5 bases). The CDR3 runs 14 residues. The V gene lost 6 bases and the J gene lost 3 bases, with 15 bases spanning the gap.

This clonotype was counted many times. V usage is TRBV11-2 and J usage is TRBJ2-6; maybe TRBD1 (5 bases). Germline-derived CDR1 and CDR2 are SGHAT and FQNNGV. CDR3 length equals 15 residues. Trimming stripped 0 bases from V and 2 bases from J, with 5 bases between. CDR3 amino acids: CASSLEGAGANVLTF. As DNA, the CDR3 is TGTGCCAGCAGCTTAGAAGGGGCTGGGGCCAACGTCCTGACTTTC.

This chain links TRBV4-1 with TRBJ2-4, with D perhaps given as TRBD1 or TRBD2 (6 bases each). Per germline, CDR1 MGHRA and CDR2 YSYEKL. With 0 bases removed from V and 1 base from J, the gap between germline ends came to 22 bases. This CDR3 is built from 20 residues. For the CDR3, the DNA is TGCGCCAGCAGCCAAGATCGACTCTCCCGGGGGCCGGGGGCCAAAAACATTCAGTACTTC. Its protein product is CASSQDRLSRGPGAKNIQYF.

The genes are TRBV7-9 and TRBJ1-1; 7 bases line up with TRBD1. Germline V gene data show CDR1 as SEHNR and CDR2 as FQNEAQ (reference sequence). V trimming: 3 bases; J trimming: 1 base; junction bases outside the gene matches: 5. This CDR3 has 15 amino acids. Written as DNA, the CDR3 is TGTGCCAGCAGCTTGGGCAGGGGGGGGAACACTGAAGCTTTCTTT. Its protein is CASSLGRGGNTEAFF.

This clonotype has more than one count but fewer than ten. V usage is TRBV7-2 and J usage is TRBJ2-5; D unresolved. CDR3 size: 13 residues. Trimming shortened V by 4 bases and J by 5 bases, and 11 bases separated the two germline ends. Germline V gene sequence: CDR1 SGHTA, CDR2 FQGNSA. This CDR3 is CASSWYSRETQYF. The CDR3 DNA follows: TGTGCCAGCAGCTGGTATAGCAGGGAGACCCAGTACTTC.

V is TRBV6-2 or TRBV6-3 and J is TRBJ2-1; D perhaps matches TRBD2 (6 bases). The CDR3 contains 14 residues. Germline CDR1 is MNHEY and CDR2 is SVGEGT. Trimming took off 7 bases at V and 3 bases at J, with 13 bases between the two ends. The CDR3 loop reads CASTHTTSYNEQFF. The DNA for the CDR3 is TGTGCCAGCACCCATACGACTAGCTACAATGAGCAGTTCTTC.

J is TRBJ2-7 and V is TRBV29-1; the D call may be TRBD1 or TRBD2 (5 bases each). The germline V gene has CDR1 SQVTM and CDR2 ANQGSEA. V lost 7 bases and J lost 5, with 12 bases in between. This CDR3 contains 11 residues. The CDR3 DNA follows: TGCAGCGCTGGGACCGAGGACGAGCAGTACTTC. This codes for CSAGTEDEQYF.

This rearrangement joins TRBV25-1 to TRBJ1-4; 8 positions match TRBD1. With 5 bases clipped from V and 7 bases from J, the junction kept 9 bases outside the gene matches. This CDR3 spans 15 amino acids. CDR1 and CDR2 (germline): MGHDK, SYGVNS. The CDR3 spells CASSKTGVRSEKLFF. In DNA form, the CDR3 reads TGTGCCAGCAGTAAGACAGGGGTTCGAAGTGAAAAACTGTTTTTT.

This clonotype was counted between two and nine times. CDR3 sequence (DNA): TGTGCCAGCAGCCCGGGACTAGTACCCTACAATGAGCAGTTCTTC. Its translation: CASSPGLVPYNEQFF. This chain links TRBV3-1 with TRBJ2-1, with 8 bases aligning to TRBD2. Germline assignment: CDR1 LGHDT and CDR2 YNNKEL (reference sequence). V was clipped by 4 bases and J by 2 bases; unmatched bases: 4. The CDR3 loop spans 15 amino acids.

In its sample, this clonotype was seen many times. CDR3 region: CASSRTSGVTDTQYF. DNA for the CDR3: TGTGCCAGCAGCCGGACTAGCGGGGTCACAGATACGCAGTATTTT. The chain employs TRBV11-2 and TRBJ2-3, with 12 bases fitting TRBD2. Trimming at V came to 5 bases and at J to 2 bases, leaving 2 bases not matched to a gene. This CDR3 contains 15 residues. Germline V gene sequence: CDR1 SGHAT, CDR2 FQNNGV. Based on the CDR3 plus reference TRBV11-2 and TRBJ2-3, the full variable domain is EAGVAQSPRYKIIEKRQSVAFWCNPISGHATLYWYQQILGQGPKLLIQFQNNGVVDDSQLPKDRFSAERLKGVDSTLKIQPAKLEDSAVYLCASSRTSGVTDTQYFGPGTRLTVL.

V gene TRBV4-1 combines with J gene TRBJ2-7; TRBD2 matches 14 bases. The CDR3 extends over 17 amino acids. V lost 1 base and J lost 6; bases outside the gene matches: 8. Germline assignment: CDR1 MGHRA and CDR2 YSYEKL. CDR3 protein: CASSQAGLAGVSSEQYF. In DNA form, the CDR3 reads TGCGCCAGCAGCCAAGCGGGACTAGCGGGAGTCTCCAGCGAGCAGTACTTC.

There are a few counts of this clonotype. This rearrangement joins TRBV9 to TRBJ2-1; the D is unclear. The CDR3 totals 13 residues. Germline loops: CDR1 SGDLS, CDR2 YYNGEE. V lost 2 bases and J lost 7, with 10 bases in between. The CDR3 DNA follows: TGTGCCAGCAGCGTTTACACTGGGAATGAGCAGTTCTTC. It is translated as CASSVYTGNEQFF.